This T cell receptor beta chain was found in a study of cytomegalovirus exposure and HLA in healthy donors. Germline assignment: CDR1 WSHSY and CDR2 SAAADI. This CDR3 comprises 13 residues. Trimming removed 6 bases from V and 2 bases from J; junction bases left unmatched: 3. PCR used 60 Vbeta primers and 13 Jbeta primers. Only in-frame clones appear in the TCRdb table, and some are missing; sequencing was by immunoSEQ multiplex PCR. The sample table sets out 45,000 to 55,000 clones. Study-level points and caveats: While the bulk of TCR sequences proved rare, some public TCRs turned up in many donors. According to a later analysis, most TCR beta chains associated with CMV appeared HLA-restricted.

As concerns this clone: Its antigen remains unidentified.

The chain couples TRBV10-2 to TRBJ1-2; TRBD1 aligns across 7 bases. Sequenced input: PBMCs. The receptor was derived from a woman aged 50 to 65 in good health and CMV-seropositive. CDR3 in amino acids: CASRGQINYGYTF. The CDR3 region has the DNA TGCGCCAGCAGGGGACAGATAAACTATGGCTACACCTTC.